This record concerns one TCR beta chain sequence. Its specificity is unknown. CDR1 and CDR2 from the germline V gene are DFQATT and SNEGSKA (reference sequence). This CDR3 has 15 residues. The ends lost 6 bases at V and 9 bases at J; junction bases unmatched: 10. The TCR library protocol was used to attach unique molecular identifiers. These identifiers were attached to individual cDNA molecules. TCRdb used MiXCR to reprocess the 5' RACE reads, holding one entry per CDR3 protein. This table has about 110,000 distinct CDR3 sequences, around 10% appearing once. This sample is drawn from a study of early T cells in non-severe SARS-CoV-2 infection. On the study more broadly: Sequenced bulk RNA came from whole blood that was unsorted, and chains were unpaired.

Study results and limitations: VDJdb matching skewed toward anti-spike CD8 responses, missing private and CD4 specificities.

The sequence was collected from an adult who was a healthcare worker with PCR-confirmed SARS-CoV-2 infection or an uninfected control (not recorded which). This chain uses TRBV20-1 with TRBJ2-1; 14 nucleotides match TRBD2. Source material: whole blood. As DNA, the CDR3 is TGCAGTGCGGCCCGACTAGCGGGAGGGCCAGGTGAGCAGTTCTTC. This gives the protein CSAARLAGGPGEQFF.